This T cell receptor beta chain was obtained from a study of blood T cell repertoires in COVID-19. Study background: Researchers got acute and convalescent COVID-19 samples from the United States, Italy and Spain.

Participants' own reports of clinical history determined their cohort assignment. Cohort 3 donors were reported recovered after two negative PCRs, clearance, or symptom resolution. Data came from immunoSEQ multiplex PCR; TCRdb stores just in-frame clones and leaves some out. The data hold more than 300,000 clones, with more than 70% observed a single time. In its sample, this clone was seen a few times. Germline CDR1 reads SQVTM; CDR2 reads ANQGSEA. The CDR3 covers 12 residues. V was pared by 7 bases and J by 1 base, with 10 bases between. The sequenced sample was PBMCs or T cells enriched from blood (not recorded which). This receptor was identified in a young woman who had recovered from COVID-19. This chain connects TRBV29-1 to TRBJ1-1; a weak D match, TRBD1 (6 bases). Here the CDR3 reads CSAGQRNTEAFF. The CDR3 DNA reads TGCAGCGCCGGACAGCGGAACACTGAAGCTTTCTTT.